The 20 T cell receptor beta chains below all came from one sample that was sequenced in a study of blood T cell repertoires in COVID-19. Repertoires were generated with immunoSEQ multiplex PCR, while TCRdb's copy carries only in-frame clones and drops some. The sample contains roughly 51,000 clones, approximately 90% of which appear only once. The sequencing input was peripheral blood. The receptors here all came from a woman aged 55 to 70 with active or convalescent COVID-19.

V usage is TRBV9 and J usage is TRBJ1-4, with TRBD1 identical over 12 bases. After removal of 2 bases from V and 8 bases from J, the junction contained 1 base not matched to a gene. Per germline, CDR1 SGDLS and CDR2 YYNGEE. There are 14 residues in the CDR3. CDR3 protein: CASSVGQGAEKLFF. The CDR3, as DNA: TGTGCCAGCAGCGTGGGACAGGGGGCGGAAAAACTGTTTTTT. The full variable domain, with the rest looked up from reference TRBV9 and TRBJ1-4, is DSGVTQTPKHLITATGQRVTLRCSPRSGDLSVYWYQQSLDQGLQFLIQYYNGEERAKGNILERFSAQQFPDLHSELNLSSLELGDSALYFCASSVGQGAEKLFFGSGTQLSVL.

The gene calls are TRBV15 and TRBJ2-1; 7 bases line up with TRBD2. In germline, CDR1 is LNHNV, CDR2 YYDKDF (reference sequence). This CDR3 spans 17 amino acids. V shed 0 bases, J shed 2 bases, and the junction held 7 bases outside the gene matches. CDR3: CATSRDRGRAPYNEQFF. In DNA form, the CDR3 reads TGTGCCACCAGCAGAGATCGGGGGAGGGCCCCCTACAATGAGCAGTTCTTC.

The rearrangement uses TRBV6-5 and TRBJ2-2; TRBD1 might be the D (5 bases). This CDR3 has 14 residues. CDR1 is MNHEY and CDR2 is SVGAGI in the germline V gene. V lost 11 bases and J lost 1, with 14 bases in between. DNA of the CDR3: TGTGCCCTCGTGGCAGGGAAGAACACCGGGGAGCTGTTTTTT. It specifies CALVAGKNTGELFF.

In its sample, this clone was seen a few times. The CDR3 loop reads CASSLVPGLAGADEQYF. Written as DNA, the CDR3 is TGTGCCAGCAGCTTAGTCCCAGGACTAGCGGGGGCCGACGAGCAGTACTTC. The chain couples TRBV7-9 to TRBJ2-7; TRBD2 agrees at 13 bases. CDR3 length: 17 amino acids. Germline CDR1 and CDR2: SEHNR and FQNEAQ (reference sequence). V was clipped by 1 base and J by 5 bases; unmatched bases: 8. Drawing the rest from reference TRBV7-9 and TRBJ2-7, the complete variable domain is DTGVSQNPRHKITKRGQNVTFRCDPISEHNRLYWYRQTLGQGPEFLTYFQNEAQLEKSRLLSDRFSAERPKGSFSTLEIQRTEQGDSAMYLCASSLVPGLAGADEQYFGPGTRLTVT.

The chain carries TRBV7-6 and TRBJ2-4; D is perhaps TRBD1 (5 bases). CDR3 size: 15 residues. V was clipped by 5 bases and J by 1 base, with 12 bases between them. Germline values: CDR1 SGHVS, CDR2 FNYEAQ. The CDR3 DNA is TGTGCCAGCAGCCCCGGACACGGGGCCAAAAACATTCAGTACTTC. It yields the protein CASSPGHGAKNIQYF.

The chain uses TRBV30 and TRBJ1-2, with D unresolved. V lost 1 base to trimming and J lost 2 bases, with 8 bases between them. The CDR3 has 13 amino acids. Germline V lookup: CDR1 GTSNPN, CDR2 SVGIG (reference sequence). For the CDR3, the DNA is TGTGCCTGGAGTGGAGACACAAACTATGGCTACACCTTC. Translating it yields CAWSGDTNYGYTF.

V gene TRBV6-1 combines with J gene TRBJ1-2; D unresolved. The CDR3 contains 11 residues. Looked up from germline, CDR1 is MNHNS and CDR2 is SASEGT. V lost 3 bases and J 4 bases, leaving 3 bases between the germline ends. CDR3 DNA: TGTGCCAGCAGTGACAGCTATGGCTACACCTTC. It specifies CASSDSYGYTF.

The chain links TRBV28 to TRBJ2-6; D may be TRBD1 (6 bases). Trimming took off 0 bases at V and 0 bases at J, with 9 bases between the two ends. The CDR3 sequence is 17 residues long. CDR1 and CDR2 from the germline V gene are MDHEN and SYDVKM. CDR3 loop: CASSLWRGSSGANVLTF. Here the CDR3 DNA reads TGTGCCAGCAGTTTATGGAGGGGGAGCTCTGGGGCCAACGTCCTGACTTTC.

This sequence joins TRBV9 and TRBJ1-3; no clear D. V lost 4 bases, J lost 4 bases, and 18 bases lay in between. This CDR3 is 16 amino acids long. Germline V CDR1 and CDR2: SGDLS, YYNGEE. The chain's CDR3 is CASSPLTSPAGNTIYF. Here the CDR3 DNA reads TGTGCCAGCAGCCCCCTGACATCTCCGGCGGGAAACACCATATATTTT.

This chain connects TRBV30 to TRBJ2-7, with TRBD2 matching 9 bases. Germline V lookup: CDR1 GTSNPN, CDR2 SVGIG (reference sequence). The CDR3 has 19 amino acids. The J segment lost 7 bases and the V segment lost 3 bases, leaving 25 bases of the junction unmatched. As DNA, the CDR3 is TGTGCCTGGAGGGGGGGCTCTAGCGGGACCCTACGTCAGGGCAGGGAGCAGTACTTC. Translating it yields CAWRGGSSGTLRQGREQYF.

Only one count was recorded for this clone. The chain combines TRBV29-1 with TRBJ2-1, with TRBD1 as a possible D gene (6 bases). Germline V CDR1 and CDR2: SQVTM, ANQGSEA. V was pared by 3 bases and J by 4 bases, with 13 bases between. The CDR3 consists of 14 residues. The CDR3 loop reads CSVEPGQRYNEQFF. The CDR3 coding sequence is TGCAGCGTTGAGCCGGGACAAAGGTACAATGAGCAGTTCTTC.

The chain uses TRBV7-3 and TRBJ2-1; 7 positions agree with TRBD2. Germline trimming cut 2 bases from V and 5 bases from J; bases unmatched to any gene: 6. CDR1 and CDR2 from the germline V gene are SGHTA and FQGTGA. CDR3 length: 15 residues. The chain's CDR3 is CASSLFAGANNEQFF. Here the CDR3 DNA reads TGTGCCAGCAGCTTATTTGCGGGAGCGAACAATGAGCAGTTCTTC.

The chain has TRBV15 and TRBJ2-2; 8 nucleotides match TRBD2. The CDR3 has 16 amino acids. V lost 1 base to trimming and J lost 6 bases; unmatched junction nucleotides: 7. Germline CDR1 is LNHNV and CDR2 is YYDKDF (reference sequence). CDR3 region: CATSRGSGSFSGELFF. As DNA, the CDR3 is TGTGCCACCAGCAGAGGGAGCGGGAGTTTTTCCGGGGAGCTGTTTTTT.

This chain joins TRBV7-8 and TRBJ2-7, with D possibly being TRBD2 (5 bases). V dropped 2 bases and J dropped 7 bases, with 18 bases sitting between them. The CDR3 length is 15 residues. Germline-derived CDR1 and CDR2 are SGHVS and FQNEAQ. The CDR3 sequence is CASSLLDRRSGEQYF. CDR3 DNA: TGTGCCAGCAGCTTACTTGACCGCAGATCGGGGGAGCAGTACTTC.

V gene TRBV6-5 combines with J gene TRBJ1-5; D call uncertain. CDR1 is MNHEY and CDR2 is SVGAGI in the germline V gene. The CDR3 is 14 amino acids. The ends were cut back, 2 bases at V and 2 bases at J, with 7 bases in the middle. In DNA form, the CDR3 reads TGTGCCAGCAGTTACGTGGGAGGCAATCAGCCCCAGCATTTT. It translates to CASSYVGGNQPQHF.

The chain links TRBV9 to TRBJ2-3, with D possibly being TRBD2 (7 bases). The CDR3 has 15 amino acids. CDR1 and CDR2 (germline): SGDLS, YYNGEE. Trimming shortened V by 2 bases and J by 1 base, and 11 bases separated the two germline ends. The CDR3 is CASSVPGGRTDTQYF. The CDR3 coding sequence is TGTGCCAGCAGCGTCCCCGGGGGGCGCACAGATACGCAGTATTTT.

This chain links TRBV14 with TRBJ2-1; TRBD2 matches at 8 bases. Germline trimming cut 0 bases from V and 2 bases from J; bases unmatched to any gene: 6. CDR3 length: 17 residues. Germline V gives CDR1 SGHDN, CDR2 FVKESK. The chain's CDR3 is CASSQDFAGGPYNEQFF. The CDR3 region has the DNA TGTGCCAGCAGCCAAGATTTTGCGGGGGGCCCCTACAATGAGCAGTTCTTC. The variable domain in full, completed from reference TRBV14 and TRBJ2-1, reads EAGVTQFPSHSVIEKGQTVTLRCDPISGHDNLYWYRRVMGKEIKFLLHFVKESKQDESGMPNNRFLAERTGGTYSTLKVQPAELEDSGVYFCASSQDFAGGPYNEQFFGPGTRLTVL.

This clone occurred once. The chain couples TRBV24-1 to TRBJ2-1; 9 bases match TRBD2. The trim removed 4 bases at V and 7 bases at J, leaving 7 bases unmatched. CDR3 length: 15 residues. Per germline, CDR1 KGHDR and CDR2 SFDVKD. DNA for the CDR3: TGTGCCACCAGTGAGGTAGCGGGAGTGAGGAATGAGCAGTTCTTC. Residues: CATSEVAGVRNEQFF.

The chain links TRBV24-1 to TRBJ2-1; the D gene is possibly TRBD2 (6 bases). Per the germline V gene, CDR1 is KGHDR and CDR2 is SFDVKD. The CDR3 runs 14 residues. Trimming shortened V by 3 bases and J by 4 bases, and 9 bases separated the two germline ends. CDR3 in DNA: TGTGCCACCAGTGATACTAGCCCATACAATGAGCAGTTCTTC. Protein sequence: CATSDTSPYNEQFF.

The DNA for the CDR3 is TGTGCCTGGAGTTCGCGATCTGGGGCCAACGTCCTGACTTTC. Protein product: CAWSSRSGANVLTF. This rearrangement joins TRBV30 to TRBJ2-6; D is uncertain. The V and J ends lost 2 bases and 1 base respectively, with 6 bases between them. CDR3 length equals 14 residues. Germline CDR1 and CDR2: GTSNPN and SVGIG (reference sequence).